These 18 T cell receptor beta chains came from one sample sequenced in a study of molecular identifiers for immune sequencing clone quantification. TCRdb re-called the PCR reads through MiXCR, storing one row per CDR3 protein. The sample lists 85,000 to 90,000 distinct CDR3 sequences, approximately 23% occurring once. The sequenced sample consisted of naive CD8+ T cells from blood, with Jurkat cell RNA spiked in. The subset here: FACS-sorted CD8+CD4-CCR7+CD45RA+ naive T cells. Receptors originate from a human donor in good health. Some libraries in this study had Jurkat cell RNA spiked in.

This chain joins TRBV20-1 and TRBJ2-7; TRBD1 aligns across 9 bases. This CDR3 has 14 residues. The germline V gene encodes CDR1 DFQATT and CDR2 SNEGSKA (reference sequence). V was clipped by 5 bases and J by 1 base; unmatched bases: 6. The CDR3 region has the DNA TGCAGTGCTTTAGACAGGGGGGGGTCCTACGAGCAGTACTTC. This sequence encodes CSALDRGGSYEQYF.

The J gene is TRBJ2-5, the V gene TRBV5-1; TRBD1 agrees at 7 bases. Germline CDR1 and CDR2: SGHRS and YFSETQ. CDR3 length: 15 residues. With V trimmed by 1 base and J by 5 bases, 8 bases remained unmatched. The DNA for the CDR3 is TGCGCCAGCAGCTTGCGAGACAGGGAACCGGAGACCCAGTACTTC. This gives the protein CASSLRDREPETQYF. The full variable domain, with the rest looked up from reference TRBV5-1 and TRBJ2-5, is KAGVTQTPRYLIKTRGQQVTLSCSPISGHRSVSWYQQTPGQGLQFLFEYFSETQRNKGNFPGRFSGRQFSNSRSEMNVSTLELGDSALYLCASSLRDREPETQYFGPGTRLLVL.

This clonotype was found many times. This chain joins TRBV7-2 and TRBJ2-3; 8 nucleotides match TRBD2. The germline CDR1 and CDR2 sequences are SGHTA and FQGNSA. The trim removed 5 bases at V and 1 base at J, leaving 8 bases unmatched. This CDR3 is 16 amino acids long. The CDR3 protein is CASSILSGGGTDTQYF. For the CDR3, the DNA is TGTGCCAGCAGCATCCTGAGCGGGGGTGGCACAGATACGCAGTATTTT. Complete variable domain (other parts from reference TRBV7-2 and TRBJ2-3): GAGVSQSPSNKVTEKGKDVELRCDPISGHTALYWYRQSLGQGLEFLIYFQGNSAPDKSGLPSDRFSAERTGGSVSTLTIQRTQQEDSAVYLCASSILSGGGTDTQYFGPGTRLTVL.

In this sample, this clonotype turned up once. A read error is possible here, since a much larger clone lies one base away. J is TRBJ2-3 and V is TRBV20-1, with 13 bases lining up with TRBD2. Germline V gene sequence: CDR1 DFQATT, CDR2 SNEGSKA (reference sequence). The CDR3 consists of 16 residues. Written as DNA, the CDR3 is TGCAGTGCTAGAGTAACTAGCGGGAGGGCCTTGGATATGCAGTATTTT. Amino acid sequence: CSARVTSGRALDMQYF.

The chain carries TRBV7-9 and TRBJ1-5, with D possibly matching TRBD1 (6 bases). Germline assignment: CDR1 SEHNR and CDR2 FQNEAQ (reference sequence). The CDR3 spans 14 residues. V was cut by 1 base and J by 3 bases, with 7 bases left in between. The CDR3 spells CASSLGQDNQPQHF. The CDR3 region has the DNA TGTGCCAGCAGCTTAGGACAGGACAATCAGCCCCAGCATTTT.

This clonotype turned up a few times. Being one base from a much bigger clone, this may be a read error. The chain links TRBV7-9 to TRBJ1-5, with D uncertain. This CDR3 is built from 14 residues. The V and J ends lost 1 base and 9 bases respectively, with 13 bases between them. Germline V gene lookup returns CDR1 SEHNR and CDR2 FQNEAQ (reference sequence). The CDR3 region is CASSLGADDRPQHF. The CDR3 nucleotides read TGTGCCAGCAGCTTAGGGGCAGATGATCGGCCCCAGCATTTT.

The J gene is TRBJ1-1, the V gene TRBV7-2, with D perhaps matching TRBD1 (5 bases). CDR3 length: 15 amino acids. Looked up from germline, CDR1 is SGHTA and CDR2 is FQGNSA. Trimming took off 5 bases at V and 0 bases at J, with 13 bases between the two ends. Here the CDR3 reads CASSVLTTVNTEAFF. In DNA, the CDR3 is TGTGCCAGCAGCGTATTAACGACAGTGAACACTGAAGCTTTCTTT.

Comment on this clonotype: This CDR3 is missing its conserved last phenylalanine or tryptophan, likely due to a read error. The V and J genes are TRBV7-9 and TRBJ1-1; no clear D gene. The germline V gene encodes CDR1 SEHNR and CDR2 FQNEAQ (reference sequence). Trimming shortened V by 1 base and J by 2 bases, and 5 bases separated the two germline ends. The CDR3 contains 13 residues. CDR3 residues: CASSLGSNTEAFP. CDR3 nucleotide sequence: TGTGCCAGCAGCTTAGGGTCCAACACTGAAGCTTTCCCT.

On this clonotype: A single base separates this from a much larger clone, so it may be a read error. The rearrangement links TRBV24-1 to TRBJ2-5; D is perhaps TRBD1 (6 bases). Trimming pared 5 bases from V and 3 bases from J, leaving 15 bases between. The V gene's germline CDR1 is KGHDR and CDR2 SFDVKD. The CDR3 totals 15 residues. CDR3 DNA sequence: TGTGCCACCAGTGCCCTTCTTTCAGGGGAAGAGACCCAGTACTTC. It translates to CATSALLSGEETQYF.

In this sample, this clonotype turned up many times. The chain links TRBV4-2 to TRBJ2-7; TRBD1 agrees at 7 bases. Germline CDR1 reads LGHNA; CDR2 reads YNFKEQ. The trim removed 3 bases at V and 2 bases at J, leaving 1 base unmatched. The CDR3 runs to 13 residues. The CDR3 DNA follows: TGTGCCAGCAGCCACGGACAGGCCTACGAGCAGTACTTC. This encodes CASSHGQAYEQYF.

The V and J genes are TRBV28 and TRBJ2-5, with a possible D match to TRBD2 (6 bases). Germline V gene lookup returns CDR1 MDHEN and CDR2 SYDVKM. This CDR3 spans 16 amino acids. V was trimmed by 6 bases and J by 1 base, leaving 18 bases between them. DNA of the CDR3: TGTGCCAGCAGGGAGAGGGCGGGAAGGGGCCAAGAGACCCAGTACTTC. This sequence encodes CASRERAGRGQETQYF.

Details on this clonotype: One end of the junction fails to match germline, which may point to a read error. The chain's CDR3 is CARSLIGTRGGGLGDEQFF. In DNA, the CDR3 is TGCGCCCGCAGCCTCATCGGGACTCGCGGGGGGGGGCTAGGGGATGAGCAGTTCTTC. The chain carries TRBV4-1 and TRBJ2-1, with 9 bases fitting TRBD2. This CDR3 has 19 residues. Germline CDR1 MGHRA, CDR2 YSYEKL.

This clonotype was counted ten times or more. The chain uses TRBV19 and TRBJ2-2; 7 nucleotides agree with TRBD2. With V trimmed by 5 bases and J by 4 bases, 7 bases remained unmatched. The CDR3 extends over 15 amino acids. Germline V gives CDR1 LNHDA, CDR2 SQIVND (reference sequence). CDR3 DNA sequence: TGTGCCAGTAGTTTGGGCGGGGGTGGCACCGGGGAGCTGTTTTTT. The encoded protein is CASSLGGGGTGELFF.

This clonotype was detected a few times. V gene TRBV18 combines with J gene TRBJ2-5; D perhaps matches TRBD2 (5 bases). This CDR3 region has 13 residues. From germline, CDR1 is KGHSH and CDR2 LQKENI. V lost 0 bases to trimming and J lost 3 bases, with 5 bases between them. DNA of the CDR3: TGTGCCAGCTCACCACCGAGGGAAGAGACCCAGTACTTC. Amino acids: CASSPPREETQYF.

This rearrangement joins TRBV10-2 to TRBJ2-2; D call uncertain. Trimming left V 6 bases short and J 7 bases short, with 9 bases between. There are 12 residues in the CDR3. Germline-derived CDR1 and CDR2 are WSHSY and SAAADI. In DNA form, the CDR3 reads TGCGCCAGCAGCTCTACGAGCGGGGAGCTGTTTTTT. Amino acid sequence: CASSSTSGELFF.

This clonotype was detected ten times or more. The chain links TRBV5-4 to TRBJ2-7, with 7 bases matching TRBD2. In germline, CDR1 is SGHNT, CDR2 YYREEE (reference sequence). V lost 0 bases and J lost 0; bases outside the gene matches: 12. The CDR3 length is 18 residues. The CDR3 loop reads CASSLALASGSSSYEQYF. The CDR3 region has the DNA TGTGCCAGCAGCTTGGCCTTGGCTAGCGGTTCTAGCTCCTACGAGCAGTACTTC.

A few counts support this clonotype. The V call is TRBV27, the J call TRBJ2-7; unclear D gene. Germline V gene data show CDR1 as MNHEY and CDR2 as SMNVEV (reference sequence). CDR3 size: 12 residues. V lost 3 bases to trimming and J lost 5 bases, with 8 bases between them. This chain's CDR3 is CASSLIGDEQYF. Here the CDR3 DNA reads TGTGCCAGCAGTTTGATTGGGGACGAGCAGTACTTC.

The sample holds one count of this clonotype. This chain connects TRBV11-3 to TRBJ2-3; 9 bases align to TRBD1. V gave up 5 bases and J gave up 5 bases; unmatched junction bases: 5. This CDR3 comprises 14 residues. Germline V gene data show CDR1 as SGHNT and CDR2 as YENEEA. CDR3 residues: CASSPRDREDTQYF. CDR3 coding DNA: TGTGCCAGCAGCCCGAGGGACAGGGAAGATACGCAGTATTTT.